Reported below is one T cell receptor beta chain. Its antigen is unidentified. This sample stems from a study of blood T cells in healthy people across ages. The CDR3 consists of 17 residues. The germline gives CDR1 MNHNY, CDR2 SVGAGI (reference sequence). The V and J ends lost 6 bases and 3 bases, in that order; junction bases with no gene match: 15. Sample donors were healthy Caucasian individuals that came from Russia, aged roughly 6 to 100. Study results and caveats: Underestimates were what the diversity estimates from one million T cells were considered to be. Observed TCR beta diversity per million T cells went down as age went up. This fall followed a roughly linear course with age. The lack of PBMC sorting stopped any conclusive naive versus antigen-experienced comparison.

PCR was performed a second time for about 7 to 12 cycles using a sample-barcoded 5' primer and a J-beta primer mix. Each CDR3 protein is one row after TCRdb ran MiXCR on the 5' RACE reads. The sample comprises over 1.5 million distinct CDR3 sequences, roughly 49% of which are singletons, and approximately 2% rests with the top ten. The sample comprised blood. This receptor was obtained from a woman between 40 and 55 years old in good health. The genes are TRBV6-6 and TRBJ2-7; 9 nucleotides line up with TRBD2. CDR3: CASRGPGTSSENYEQYF. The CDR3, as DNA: TGTGCCAGCAGGGGACCCGGGACTAGCTCAGAAAACTACGAGCAGTACTTC.